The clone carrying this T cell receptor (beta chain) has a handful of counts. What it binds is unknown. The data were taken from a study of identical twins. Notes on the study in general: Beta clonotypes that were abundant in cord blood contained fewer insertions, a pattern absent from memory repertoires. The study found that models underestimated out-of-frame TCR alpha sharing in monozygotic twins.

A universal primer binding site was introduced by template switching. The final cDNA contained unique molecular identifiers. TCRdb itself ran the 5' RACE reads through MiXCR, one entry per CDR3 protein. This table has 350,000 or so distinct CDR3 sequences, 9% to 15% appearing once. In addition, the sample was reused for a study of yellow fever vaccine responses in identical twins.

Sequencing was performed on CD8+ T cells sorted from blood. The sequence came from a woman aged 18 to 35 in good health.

The chain's CDR3 is CAISEFEGNQPQHF. For the CDR3, the DNA is TGTGCCATCAGTGAGTTTGAGGGAAATCAGCCCCAGCATTTT. This chain links TRBV10-3 with TRBJ1-5; D is uncertain. This CDR3 region has 14 residues. The V and J ends lost 1 base and 4 bases respectively, with 8 bases between them. Germline V gene data show CDR1 as ENHRY and CDR2 as SYGVKD.